Included here is one T cell receptor beta chain sequence, with context. This specimen comes from a study of cytomegalovirus exposure and HLA in healthy donors. The primer mix had 60 Vbeta and 13 Jbeta primers. Sequencing was performed with immunoSEQ multiplex PCR; in TCRdb, only in-frame clones are kept and a portion is missing. The data contain 150,000 to 200,000 clones, around 75% of them seen just once; the ten biggest clones take up approximately 4.4%. V lost 5 bases to trimming and J lost 0 bases, with 20 bases between them. This CDR3 has 19 amino acids. The V gene's germline CDR1 is SEHNR and CDR2 FQNEAQ (reference sequence).

The source of this sequence is a man younger than 30 in good health and CMV-seropositive. The material sequenced was PBMCs. This chain uses TRBV7-9 with TRBJ2-6; D might be TRBD1 (6 bases). The CDR3: CASSRDTGLGGSGANVLTF. For the CDR3, the DNA is TGTGCCAGCAGCCGAGATACAGGGCTTGGGGGCTCTGGGGCCAACGTCCTGACTTTC.